This T cell receptor (beta chain) was found in a study of cytomegalovirus exposure and HLA in healthy donors. V was pared by 4 bases and J by 1 base, with 4 bases between. Germline assignment: CDR1 LNHDA and CDR2 SQIVND (reference sequence). The CDR3 totals 12 residues. The PCR ran on 60 Vbeta and 13 Jbeta primers. The data were produced by immunoSEQ multiplex PCR, yet TCRdb's version contains in-frame clones alone and is incomplete. The sample lists 250,000 to 350,000 clones; around 80% were seen once. This rearrangement joins TRBV19 to TRBJ1-1; D gene uncertain. The source material was PBMCs. The receptor's source is a girl aged 2-10 years in good health and CMV-seronegative. CDR3 in amino acids: CASSRQNTEAFF. CDR3 in DNA: TGTGCCAGTAGTAGACAGAACACTGAAGCTTTCTTT.